The 31 T cell receptor beta chains below all came from one sample that was sequenced in a study of early T cells in non-severe SARS-CoV-2 infection. A single record per CDR3 protein comes from TCRdb applying MiXCR to the 5' RACE reads. Seen here are over 95,000 distinct CDR3 sequences, approximately 15% observed once, and the top ten hold roughly 1.3%. Sequencing used whole blood. The receptors were sampled from an adult who was a healthcare worker with PCR-confirmed SARS-CoV-2 infection or an uninfected control (not recorded which).

This clonotype has a count of ten or more. This chain links TRBV18 with TRBJ2-2, with 9 bases that match TRBD1. V shed 3 bases and J 4 bases; nucleotides not matched to a gene: 6. CDR1 and CDR2 (germline): KGHSH, LQKENI. The CDR3 is 16 amino acids. The CDR3 nucleotides are TGTGCCAGCTCACCGAGGGGACAGGGATCCACCGGGGAGCTGTTTTTT. Translation: CASSPRGQGSTGELFF.

The rearrangement links TRBV29-1 to TRBJ2-5; the D gene is possibly TRBD1 (6 bases). The V gene lost 7 bases and the J gene lost 0 bases, with 12 bases spanning the gap. There are 13 residues in the CDR3. Germline values: CDR1 SQVTM, CDR2 ANQGSEA. CDR3 loop: CSATAGDQETQYF. CDR3 nucleotide sequence: TGCAGCGCTACAGCAGGGGACCAAGAGACCCAGTACTTC. Combining the CDR3 with reference TRBV29-1 and TRBJ2-5 gives the whole variable domain SAVISQKPSRDICQRGTSLTIQCQVDSQVTMMFWYRQQPGQSLTLIATANQGSEATYESGFVIDKFPISRPNLTFSTLTVSNMSPEDSSIYLCSATAGDQETQYFGPGTRLLVL.

This rearrangement joins TRBV20-1 to TRBJ1-2, with D maybe TRBD1 (5 bases). This CDR3 region has 14 residues. V lost 3 bases and J lost 4, with 15 bases in between. The V gene's germline CDR1 is DFQATT and CDR2 SNEGSKA (reference sequence). In nucleotides, the CDR3 is TGCAGTGCTAGCCCCGGGGGGTATAGCTATGGCTACACCTTC. Its protein is CSASPGGYSYGYTF.

This clonotype was seen many times. V gene TRBV7-2 combines with J gene TRBJ1-3, with D uncertain. V dropped 2 bases and J dropped 0 bases, with 17 bases sitting between them. The CDR3 runs to 18 residues. The germline gives CDR1 SGHTA, CDR2 FQGNSA. The CDR3 loop reads CASSLRSTEPSSGNTIYF. The CDR3 bases are TGTGCCAGCAGCTTACGTTCGACGGAACCCAGCTCTGGAAACACCATATATTTT.

The chain couples TRBV7-2 to TRBJ2-7; D is perhaps TRBD2 (5 bases). Per the germline V gene, CDR1 is SGHTA and CDR2 is FQGNSA. V was shortened by 7 bases and J by 0 bases, with 13 bases between the two germline ends. The CDR3 extends over 14 amino acids. CDR3 bases: TGTGCCAGCACCCCCACGGACTCCTCCTACGAGCAGTACTTC. This sequence encodes CASTPTDSSYEQYF.

The chain has TRBV7-2 and TRBJ2-7; 7 nucleotides align to TRBD1. The V gene's germline CDR1 is SGHTA and CDR2 FQGNSA. V shed 5 bases and J 5 bases; nucleotides not matched to a gene: 9. The CDR3 runs to 14 residues. The CDR3: CASSQRHRGNEQYF. The CDR3 bases are TGTGCCAGCAGCCAGCGACACAGGGGAAACGAGCAGTACTTC.

This clonotype has only a few counts. This chain links TRBV27 with TRBJ1-1; D might be TRBD1 (5 bases). V gave up 7 bases and J gave up 4 bases, with 13 bases separating them. CDR1 is MNHEY and CDR2 is SMNVEV in the germline V gene (reference sequence). This CDR3 has 13 residues. The CDR3 DNA follows: TGTGCCAGCACAGGGCGACGGACCACTGAAGCTTTCTTT. This sequence encodes CASTGRRTTEAFF.

Points on this clonotype: The junction does not match germline at one end; this may be a read error. This chain links TRBV6-5 with TRBJ1-5; D is unresolved. Germline CDR1 reads MNHEY; CDR2 reads SVGAGI. CDR3 length: 15 amino acids. CDR3 residues: CASGYSRGLGQPQHF. The CDR3 DNA reads TGTGCCAGCGGTTACTCGAGAGGGCTGGGCCAGCCCCAGCATTTT.

Only a few counts were recorded for this clonotype. The V call is TRBV7-9, the J call TRBJ2-7, with D unresolved. Trimming removed 8 bases at V and 6 bases at J, with 8 bases between. CDR3 length equals 10 residues. Germline V gene lookup returns CDR1 SEHNR and CDR2 FQNEAQ (reference sequence). CDR3 DNA: TGTGCCAGCGGAGCCCGCGAGCAGTACTTC. As protein: CASGAREQYF. Full variable domain (rest looked up from reference TRBV7-9 and TRBJ2-7): DTGVSQNPRHKITKRGQNVTFRCDPISEHNRLYWYRQTLGQGPEFLTYFQNEAQLEKSRLLSDRFSAERPKGSFSTLEIQRTEQGDSAMYLCASGAREQYFGPGTRLTVT.

This clonotype was counted a single time. The chain links TRBV29-1 to TRBJ2-6; D call uncertain. The ends were cut back, 6 bases at V and 0 bases at J, with 6 bases in the middle. The V gene's germline CDR1 is SQVTM and CDR2 ANQGSEA. The CDR3 totals 13 residues. The CDR3 loop is CSVRTSGANVLTF. CDR3 nucleotide sequence: TGCAGCGTCCGGACCTCTGGGGCCAACGTCCTGACTTTC.

This clonotype appeared a few times. CDR3 sequence (DNA): TGTGCCAGCAGTGTCAGGGGTTGGATGAACACTGAAGCTTTCTTT. It codes for CASSVRGWMNTEAFF. The genes are TRBV6-5 and TRBJ1-1; a possible D gene is TRBD1 (6 bases). This CDR3 contains 15 residues. V was shortened by 5 bases and J by 0 bases, with 13 bases between the two germline ends. The germline V gene encodes CDR1 MNHEY and CDR2 SVGAGI.

The chain has TRBV11-2 and TRBJ2-7; 11 bases match TRBD1. From germline, CDR1 is SGHAT and CDR2 FQNNGV. Trimming cost V 2 bases and J 6 bases; bases outside gene matches: 15. This CDR3 has 18 amino acids. The DNA for the CDR3 is TGTGCCAGCAGCTTATTCCCCCGCGGACAGGGGGCGCGATTCGAGCAGTACTTC. Translated, it gives CASSLFPRGQGARFEQYF. The full variable domain, completed using reference TRBV11-2 and TRBJ2-7, is EAGVAQSPRYKIIEKRQSVAFWCNPISGHATLYWYQQILGQGPKLLIQFQNNGVVDDSQLPKDRFSAERLKGVDSTLKIQPAKLEDSAVYLCASSLFPRGQGARFEQYFGPGTRLTVT.

This clonotype was observed a handful of times. V usage is TRBV7-2 and J usage is TRBJ1-2; possible D gene TRBD1, 6 bases. The V gene's germline CDR1 is SGHTA and CDR2 FQGNSA. The CDR3 has 12 amino acids. Trimming removed 6 bases at V and 4 bases at J, with 9 bases between. The CDR3 reads CASRQGGYGYTF. The CDR3, as DNA: TGTGCCAGCAGACAGGGAGGCTATGGCTACACCTTC.

V gene TRBV27 combines with J gene TRBJ1-2; 9 nucleotides match TRBD1. This CDR3 spans 15 amino acids. V was pared by 6 bases and J by 8 bases, with 13 bases of the junction left unmatched. CDR1 MNHEY and CDR2 SMNVEV come from the germline V gene (reference sequence). CDR3 sequence reads: CASSQGRDRALGYTF. CDR3 sequence (DNA): TGTGCCAGCAGCCAGGGGCGGGACAGGGCCTTAGGCTACACCTTC.

This clonotype was detected only a few times. V usage is TRBV20-1 and J usage is TRBJ2-1, with 8 bases identical to TRBD2. This CDR3 spans 15 amino acids. Trimming cost V 3 bases and J 7 bases; bases outside gene matches: 11. Per the germline V gene, CDR1 is DFQATT and CDR2 is SNEGSKA (reference sequence). CDR3 sequence reads: CSASAGGGFGNEQFF. For the CDR3, the DNA is TGCAGTGCTAGTGCCGGGGGGGGCTTTGGGAATGAGCAGTTCTTC.

This clonotype was observed many times. The chain carries TRBV28 and TRBJ2-2, with 7 positions matching TRBD1. CDR1 and CDR2 (germline): MDHEN, SYDVKM. After removal of 2 bases from V and 0 bases from J, the junction contained 3 bases not matched to a gene. The CDR3 has 16 residues. The CDR3 DNA is TGTGCCAGCAGTTTACCGGGACAGTCGAACACCGGGGAGCTGTTTTTT. Its translation: CASSLPGQSNTGELFF.

The chain joins TRBV10-3 to TRBJ1-3, with no clear D. The germline V and J ends were trimmed by 10 bases and 0 bases, with 7 bases remaining between them. The CDR3 is 12 amino acids. CDR1 is ENHRY, CDR2 SYGVKD, per germline. The CDR3 nucleotides read TGTGCCACTTACAACTCTGGAAACACCATATATTTT. Translation: CATYNSGNTIYF.

This clonotype showed up many times. V usage is TRBV7-9 and J usage is TRBJ2-5, with TRBD2 matching 9 bases. CDR3 size: 14 residues. Germline V gives CDR1 SEHNR, CDR2 FQNEAQ (reference sequence). V gave up 8 bases and J gave up 5 bases; unmatched junction bases: 9. CDR3 DNA sequence: TGTGCCAGCCTGAGGTCCAGCGGGGGGGAGACCCAGTACTTC. This gives the protein CASLRSSGGETQYF.

This clonotype was seen many times. V is TRBV20-1 and J is TRBJ2-3, with 8 bases lining up with TRBD2. Germline CDR1 is DFQATT and CDR2 is SNEGSKA (reference sequence). The trim removed 1 base at V and 7 bases at J, leaving 4 bases unmatched. The CDR3 loop spans 13 amino acids. Here the CDR3 DNA reads TGCAGTGCTAGAGCGGGAGGGGGATATACGCAGTATTTT. Amino acids: CSARAGGGYTQYF.

V gene TRBV28 combines with J gene TRBJ2-7; D not resolved. The germline V gene encodes CDR1 MDHEN and CDR2 SYDVKM. Trimming took 2 bases from V and 4 from J, leaving 3 bases between them. This CDR3 comprises 11 residues. The DNA for the CDR3 is TGTGCCAGCAGTTTAAAGTACGAGCAGTACTTC. Protein: CASSLKYEQYF.

Many counts were recorded for this clonotype. This chain connects TRBV7-9 to TRBJ2-2; a possible D gene is TRBD2 (5 bases). The CDR3 has 15 residues. The germline V gene encodes CDR1 SEHNR and CDR2 FQNEAQ (reference sequence). Trimming took off 6 bases at V and 1 base at J, with 12 bases between the two ends. DNA for the CDR3: TGTGCCAGCAGATCGGACGGACTGAACACCGGGGAGCTGTTTTTT. Encoded protein: CASRSDGLNTGELFF.

CDR3 residues: CSARDGGDYNEQFF. CDR3 bases: TGCAGTGCTAGAGATGGGGGGGACTACAATGAGCAGTTCTTC. J is TRBJ2-1 and V is TRBV20-1; 7 positions agree with TRBD2. This CDR3 has 14 residues. From germline, CDR1 is DFQATT and CDR2 SNEGSKA (reference sequence). The V segment lost 0 bases and the J segment 3 bases; nucleotides outside the gene matches: 2.

This clonotype was seen more than once but under ten times. This sequence joins TRBV4-3 and TRBJ2-3, with a tentative D call TRBD2 (6 bases). Trimming pared 4 bases from V and 1 base from J, leaving 18 bases between. This CDR3 comprises 17 residues. Germline CDR1 and CDR2: LGHNA and YSLEER. The CDR3 is CASSPRRDSMGTDTQYF. The CDR3 DNA reads TGCGCCAGCAGCCCTCGGCGGGACTCCATGGGCACAGATACGCAGTATTTT.

DNA for the CDR3: TGTGCCAGCAGCCCAATAACCGGGACAGGGGTCCAGGAGCAGTACTTC. Its protein product is CASSPITGTGVQEQYF. V and J are TRBV3-1 and TRBJ2-7; 10 bases map to TRBD1. This CDR3 comprises 16 residues. V shed 4 bases and J 7 bases; nucleotides not matched to a gene: 13. The germline CDR1 and CDR2 sequences are LGHDT and YNNKEL (reference sequence).

This clonotype was observed a handful of times. The genes are TRBV5-1 and TRBJ1-1; no clear D. The length of the CDR3 is 17 residues. Between the trimmed V and J ends, which lost 0 bases and 0 bases, there was a span of 15 bases. In germline, CDR1 is SGHRS, CDR2 YFSETQ. Here the CDR3 reads CASSLAGRRIMNTEAFF. CDR3 sequence (DNA): TGCGCCAGCAGCTTGGCGGGCAGAAGAATCATGAACACTGAAGCTTTCTTT.

The rearrangement joins TRBV28 to TRBJ2-7; D gene unclear. This CDR3 is built from 12 residues. Germline V CDR1 and CDR2: MDHEN, SYDVKM. The V gene lost 4 bases and the J gene lost 3 bases, with 7 bases spanning the gap. CDR3 residues: CASSSNSYEQYF. The CDR3 DNA reads as TGTGCCAGCAGTTCAAACAGCTACGAGCAGTACTTC.

V gene TRBV3-1 combines with J gene TRBJ1-1, with TRBD1 matching over 7 bases. In germline, CDR1 is LGHDT, CDR2 YNNKEL (reference sequence). The CDR3 has 14 amino acids. Trimming cost V 1 base and J 3 bases; bases outside gene matches: 2. The DNA for the CDR3 is TGTGCCAGCAGCCAAGCAGGGGGTGACACTGAAGCTTTCTTT. It is translated as CASSQAGGDTEAFF. The whole variable domain, filled in from reference TRBV3-1 and TRBJ1-1, reads DTAVSQTPKYLVTQMGNDKSIKCEQNLGHDTMYWYKQDSKKFLKIMFSYNNKELIINETVPNRFSPKSPDKAHLNLHINSLELGDSAVYFCASSQAGGDTEAFFGQGTRLTVV.

This clonotype was detected ten times or more. V gene TRBV3-1 combines with J gene TRBJ2-6; 9 bases align to TRBD1. Germline values: CDR1 LGHDT, CDR2 YNNKEL (reference sequence). The CDR3 sequence is 16 residues long. V gave up 4 bases and J gave up 4 bases; unmatched junction bases: 5. In DNA form, the CDR3 reads TGTGCCAGCAGCCCTCAACAGGGGGCCGGGGCCAACGTCCTGACTTTC. Translating it yields CASSPQQGAGANVLTF.

DNA of the CDR3: TGTGCCAGCAGAACCGGGACTGGTTCCTACAATGAGCAGTTCTTC. Its translation: CASRTGTGSYNEQFF. This chain joins TRBV7-2 and TRBJ2-1, with a tentative D call TRBD2 (6 bases). The CDR3 is made up of 15 amino acids. CDR1 is SGHTA and CDR2 is FQGNSA in the germline V gene. V shed 6 bases and J shed 1 base, with 13 bases lying between them. Variable domain in full (rest from reference TRBV7-2 and TRBJ2-1): GAGVSQSPSNKVTEKGKDVELRCDPISGHTALYWYRQSLGQGLEFLIYFQGNSAPDKSGLPSDRFSAERTGGSVSTLTIQRTQQEDSAVYLCASRTGTGSYNEQFFGPGTRLTVL.

There are many counts of this clonotype. This chain links TRBV5-5 with TRBJ1-2, with D possibly being TRBD1 (5 bases). Germline loops: CDR1 SGHKS, CDR2 YYEKEE (reference sequence). The CDR3 is 16 amino acids. The V end lost 4 bases, the J end lost 4 bases, and 20 bases lay between the germline ends. The CDR3 spells CASSQGTSTKFYGYTF. As DNA, the CDR3 is TGTGCCAGCAGCCAAGGGACTAGCACAAAATTCTATGGCTACACCTTC. Drawing the rest from reference TRBV5-5 and TRBJ1-2, the complete variable domain is DAGVTQSPTHLIKTRGQQVTLRCSPISGHKSVSWYQQVLGQGPQFIFQYYEKEERGRGNFPDRFSARQFPNYSSELNVNALLLGDSALYLCASSQGTSTKFYGYTFGSGTRLTVV.

The chain recombines TRBV5-4 with TRBJ1-2; 7 bases are shared with TRBD1. The trim removed 4 bases at V and 2 bases at J, leaving 2 bases unmatched. The CDR3 consists of 13 residues. Germline-derived CDR1 and CDR2 are SGHNT and YYREEE (reference sequence). CDR3 DNA sequence: TGTGCCAGCAGCCAGGGGGGCAACTATGGCTACACCTTC. Translated: CASSQGGNYGYTF.